This TCR beta chain appears in the sequencing data of a study of lymphopenia after photon versus proton radiotherapy. Study-level points and caveats: After the lymphocyte nadir, photon-treated repertoires showed oligoclonal expansion, especially of CD8+ Temra cells. Proton therapy kept repertoires fairly stable, unlike photons, which gained effector/memory cells. Survival link was tested only in deceased patients; proton benefit remains a possibility. A bigger post-nadir fall in TCR diversity correlated inversely with survival time in deceased patients.

Sequencing used immunoSEQ multiplex PCR; TCRdb keeps in-frame clones, though not all of them. The table shows more than 15,000 clones, with roughly nine tenths occurring only once. This clone has just a few counts. Its matching antigen is unknown. CDR1 SGHVS and CDR2 FNYEAQ come from the germline V gene. V gave up 1 base and J gave up 0 bases, with 6 bases separating them. This CDR3 has 14 amino acids. The sequencing used peripheral blood, collected from a patient treated with proton-based radiotherapy. V and J are TRBV7-6 and TRBJ1-1; D uncertain. The TCR comes from a woman aged 55-70 years with cholangiocarcinoma. Some clones in this sample may be carry-over from other donors' samples. The CDR3 region has the DNA TGTGCCAGCAGCTTAGAGAGAGTGAACACTGAAGCTTTCTTT. Its translation is CASSLERVNTEAFF.